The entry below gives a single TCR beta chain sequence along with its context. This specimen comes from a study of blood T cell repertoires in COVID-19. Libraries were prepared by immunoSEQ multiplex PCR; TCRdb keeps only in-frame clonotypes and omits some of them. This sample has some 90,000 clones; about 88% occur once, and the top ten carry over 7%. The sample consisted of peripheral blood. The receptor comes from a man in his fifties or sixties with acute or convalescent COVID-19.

The CDR3 nucleotides read TGTGCCAGCAGCATGACAGGGGAACCGGGTGGCTACACCTTC. Amino acids: CASSMTGEPGGYTF. V usage is TRBV7-3 and J usage is TRBJ1-2; 8 bases line up with TRBD1. The CDR3 contains 14 residues. V lost 5 bases and J lost 7; bases outside the gene matches: 9. Germline V gene sequence: CDR1 SGHTA, CDR2 FQGTGA. The full variable domain, with the rest looked up from reference TRBV7-3 and TRBJ1-2, is GAGVSQTPSNKVTEKGKYVELRCDPISGHTALYWYRQSLGQGPEFLIYFQGTGAADDSGLPNDRFFAVRPEGSVSTLKIQRTERGDSAVYLCASSMTGEPGGYTFGSGTRLTVV.